This T cell receptor beta chain was sequenced in a study of T cell responses to AZD1222 COVID-19 vaccine. General study results and limits: Donors were mostly white British, more females; clonal diversity possibly underestimated. Of spike-specific TCRs, nearly half reportedly target regions left unmutated in variants. Scientists sampled the repertoires only once the peak T cell response had passed. Compared with day 0, the breadth and depth of the Spike-specific TCR repertoire rose significantly after two doses of AZD1222.

Trimming stripped 1 base from V and 6 bases from J, with 18 bases between. Germline CDR1 and CDR2: SGHDN and FVKESK. The CDR3 totals 17 residues. This clone was picked up one time. Antigen unknown. Here immunoSEQ multiplex PCR was the method, and the copy in TCRdb shows in-frame clones only, minus some. The sample includes about 150,000 clones, more than 75% of them seen just once. The clonotype originates from an adult who received the AZD1222 COVID-19 vaccine. This chain connects TRBV14 to TRBJ1-4; D may be TRBD1 (5 bases). The specimen was peripheral blood, collected 28 days after the second AZD1222 dose. DNA of the CDR3: TGTGCCAGCAGCCAAGTTGCGGGGAAAGGGGAGTATGAAAAACTGTTTTTT. This encodes CASSQVAGKGEYEKLFF.